Included here is one T cell receptor beta chain sequence, with context. What it binds is unknown. Other DNA sequences within the sample encode an identical CDR3. The sample originates from a study of beta chain features in type 1 diabetes. At the level of the study: No age, gender or cell yield differences were seen between patients and healthy donors. Over all samples combined, around 110 million sorted cells were examined.

Study outcomes and limitations: Highly expressing activated T cells could be over-counted with a cDNA template. Shorter TCRB CDR3s, moderately but significantly so, marked every one of the four CD4+ subsets in Type 1 diabetes patients.

Via CD45RO/CCR7/CD25/CD127/CD95/CD27, cells of the CD4+ naive, central memory, regulatory and stem cell-like memory subsets were sorted. Reverse transcribing all isolated RNA meant expressed TCRB transcripts were sequenced. Libraries were prepared by immunoSEQ multiplex PCR; TCRdb keeps only in-frame clonotypes and omits some of them. This repertoire shows approximately 60,000 clones, about 50% found once; its top ten account for 2.6%. This TCR came from a woman aged 40 to 55 with type 1 diabetes. Material: Tregs from blood.

The CDR3 region has the DNA TGTGCCAGTAGTATAGGGGGCGGGGGTTCCTACAATGAGCAGTTCTTC. Residues: CASSIGGGGSYNEQFF. The rearrangement uses TRBV19 and TRBJ2-1, with 7 bases fitting TRBD2. Germline CDR1 and CDR2: LNHDA and SQIVND (reference sequence). The CDR3 totals 16 residues. The V and J ends lost 1 base and 1 base, in that order; junction bases with no gene match: 4. Full variable domain (rest looked up from reference TRBV19 and TRBJ2-1): DGGITQSPKYLFRKEGQNVTLSCEQNLNHDAMYWYRQDPGQGLRLIYYSQIVNDFQKGDIAEGYSVSREKKESFPLTVTSAQKNPTAFYLCASSIGGGGSYNEQFFGPGTRLTVL.